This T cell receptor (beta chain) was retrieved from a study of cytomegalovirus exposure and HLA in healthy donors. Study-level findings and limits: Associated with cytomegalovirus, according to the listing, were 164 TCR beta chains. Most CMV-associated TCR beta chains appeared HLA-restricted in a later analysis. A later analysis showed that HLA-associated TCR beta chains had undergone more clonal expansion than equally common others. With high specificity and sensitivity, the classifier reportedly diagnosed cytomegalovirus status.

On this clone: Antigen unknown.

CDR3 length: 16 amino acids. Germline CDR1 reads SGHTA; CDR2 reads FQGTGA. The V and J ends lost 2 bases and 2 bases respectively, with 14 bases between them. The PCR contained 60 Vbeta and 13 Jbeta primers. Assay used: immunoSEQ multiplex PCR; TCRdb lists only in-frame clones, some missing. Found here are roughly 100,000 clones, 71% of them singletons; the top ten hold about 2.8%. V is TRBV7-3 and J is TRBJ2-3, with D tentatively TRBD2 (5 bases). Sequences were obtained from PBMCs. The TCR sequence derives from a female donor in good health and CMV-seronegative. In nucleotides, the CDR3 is TGTGCCAGCAGCTTAGAGGCTAGCCCCTACACAGATACGCAGTATTTT. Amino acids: CASSLEASPYTDTQYF.